This T cell receptor (beta chain) appears in the sequencing data of a study of blood T cell repertoires in COVID-19. Study-wide background: In each case, the material was cDNA or gDNA derived from T cells, B-cell-depleted T cells, or PBMCs.

Assay used: immunoSEQ multiplex PCR; TCRdb lists only in-frame clones, some missing. This table holds roughly 190,000 clones, 70% to 90% found once. The CDR3 spans 13 residues. Material: peripheral blood. The clonotype comes from a woman aged 70-85 years with active or convalescent COVID-19. This chain links TRBV21-1 with TRBJ1-1; the table's TRBD1 call for D was not verified on the DNA. TRBV21-1 is a known pseudogene. DNA for the CDR3: TGTGCCAGCAGCCCGCCTCGGCAGGATGAAGCTTTCTTT. As protein: CASSPPRQDEAFF.